The entry that follows covers one T cell receptor beta chain sequence. 13 Jbeta primers and 60 Vbeta primers were used for the PCR. The authors' processing: Unique TCR beta chains numbered approximately 80 million in a later analysis, with around 12 million shared. Data came from immunoSEQ multiplex PCR; TCRdb stores just in-frame clones and leaves some out. V, J and clone size are those of that table, while D and trimming were read from the DNA. The table lists some 180,000 clones, roughly 75% of them singletons, with 1.9% in the top ten. This entry is derived from a study of cytomegalovirus exposure and HLA in healthy donors. Looked up from germline, CDR1 is SGHRS and CDR2 is YFSETQ. Trimming removed 0 bases from V and 5 bases from J; junction bases left unmatched: 4. This CDR3 has 14 amino acids.

This sequence originates from a woman aged 25 to 39 in good health and CMV-seronegative. The chain is built from TRBV5-1 and TRBJ1-1; 7 positions agree with TRBD1. What was sequenced was PBMCs. In DNA, the CDR3 is TGCGCCAGCAGCTTGGAGGGGGCTTGGACTGAAGCTTTCTTT. Translated, it gives CASSLEGAWTEAFF.